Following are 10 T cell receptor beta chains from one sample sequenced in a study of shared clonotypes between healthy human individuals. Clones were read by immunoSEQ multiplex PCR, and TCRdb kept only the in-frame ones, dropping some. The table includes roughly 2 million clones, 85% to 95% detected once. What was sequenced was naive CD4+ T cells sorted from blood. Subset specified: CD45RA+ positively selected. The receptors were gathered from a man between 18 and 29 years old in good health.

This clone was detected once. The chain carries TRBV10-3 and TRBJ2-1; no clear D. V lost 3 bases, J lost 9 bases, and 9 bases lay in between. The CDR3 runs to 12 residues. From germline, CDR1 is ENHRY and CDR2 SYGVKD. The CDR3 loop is CAISDQSSEQFF. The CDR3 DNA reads TGTGCCATCAGTGACCAGTCGTCTGAGCAGTTCTTC.

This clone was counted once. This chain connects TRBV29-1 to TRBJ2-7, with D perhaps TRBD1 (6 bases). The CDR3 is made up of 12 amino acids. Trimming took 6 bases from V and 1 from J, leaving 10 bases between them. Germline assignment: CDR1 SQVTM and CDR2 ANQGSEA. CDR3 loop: CSVKQGSYEQYF. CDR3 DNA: TGCAGCGTAAAACAGGGTTCCTACGAGCAGTACTTC.

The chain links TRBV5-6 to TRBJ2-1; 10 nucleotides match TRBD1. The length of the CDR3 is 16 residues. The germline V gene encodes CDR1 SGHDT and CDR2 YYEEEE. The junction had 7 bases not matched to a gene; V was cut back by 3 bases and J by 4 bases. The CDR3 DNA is TGTGCCAGCAGCTACGGTCGGACAGGGGGGTACAATGAGCAGTTCTTC. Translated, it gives CASSYGRTGGYNEQFF.

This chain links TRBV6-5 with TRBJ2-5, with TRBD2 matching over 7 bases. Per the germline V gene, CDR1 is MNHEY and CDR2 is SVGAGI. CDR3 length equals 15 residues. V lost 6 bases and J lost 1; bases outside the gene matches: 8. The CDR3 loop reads CASSLAGVSQETQYF. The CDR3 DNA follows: TGTGCCAGCAGCCTTGCGGGGGTTAGCCAAGAGACCCAGTACTTC.

The CDR3 is CASSTGQGFNSPLHF. The CDR3 region has the DNA TGTGCCAGTAGTACGGGACAGGGCTTTAATTCACCCCTCCACTTT. The genes are TRBV19 and TRBJ1-6, with 9 bases fitting TRBD1. The germline CDR1 and CDR2 sequences are LNHDA and SQIVND (reference sequence). The CDR3 runs to 15 residues. V lost 4 bases to trimming and J lost 6 bases; unmatched junction nucleotides: 4.

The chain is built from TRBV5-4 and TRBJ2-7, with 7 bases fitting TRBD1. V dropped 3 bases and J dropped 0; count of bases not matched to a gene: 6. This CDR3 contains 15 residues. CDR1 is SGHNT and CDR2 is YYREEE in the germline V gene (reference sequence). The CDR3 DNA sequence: TGTGCCAGCAGCTGGGGGACAGCCAGCTCCTACGAGCAGTACTTC. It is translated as CASSWGTASSYEQYF.

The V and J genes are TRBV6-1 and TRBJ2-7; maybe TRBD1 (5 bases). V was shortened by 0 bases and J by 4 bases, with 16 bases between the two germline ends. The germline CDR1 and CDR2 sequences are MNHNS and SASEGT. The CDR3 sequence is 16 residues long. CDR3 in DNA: TGTGCCAGCAGTGAAGCCCACCTTAGACAGCCATACGAGCAGTACTTC. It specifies CASSEAHLRQPYEQYF.

The CDR3 DNA reads as TGTGCCTGGAGTGTACGAGGCGGGAGCTGGGATACGCAGTATTTT. Amino acid sequence: CAWSVRGGSWDTQYF. The rearrangement links TRBV30 to TRBJ2-3, with 7 bases lining up with TRBD2. CDR1 is GTSNPN, CDR2 SVGIG, per germline (reference sequence). Germline trimming cut 0 bases from V and 6 bases from J; bases unmatched to any gene: 9. This CDR3 contains 15 residues.

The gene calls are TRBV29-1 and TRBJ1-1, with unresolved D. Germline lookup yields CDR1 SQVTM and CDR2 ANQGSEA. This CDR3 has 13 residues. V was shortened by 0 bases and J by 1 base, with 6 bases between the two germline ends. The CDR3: CSVEDVKNTEAFF. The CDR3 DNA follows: TGCAGCGTTGAAGACGTCAAGAACACTGAAGCTTTCTTT.

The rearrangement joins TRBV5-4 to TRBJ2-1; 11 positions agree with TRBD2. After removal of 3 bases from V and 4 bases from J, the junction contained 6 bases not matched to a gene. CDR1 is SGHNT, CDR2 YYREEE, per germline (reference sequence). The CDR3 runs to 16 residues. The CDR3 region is CASSSLAGGDYNEQFF. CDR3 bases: TGTGCCAGCAGCTCTCTAGCGGGGGGAGATTACAATGAGCAGTTCTTC.